This T cell receptor beta chain was recovered during a study of cytomegalovirus exposure and HLA in healthy donors. V lost 3 bases, J lost 7 bases, and 6 bases lay in between. Germline loops: CDR1 SEHNR, CDR2 FQNEAQ (reference sequence). The CDR3 length is 11 residues. Researchers ran the PCR with 60 Vbeta and 13 Jbeta primers. Profiling relied on immunoSEQ multiplex PCR, and the TCRdb table lists in-frame clones only, not all of them. The profile shows about 150,000 clones, roughly 70% of them singletons. Points from the study as a whole: In vitro confirmation showed a few CMV-associated chains to be CMV antigen specific.

Comment on this clone: Its specificity is unknown.

The chain recombines TRBV7-9 with TRBJ1-1; no reliable D call. Sample: PBMCs. The TCR comes from a man younger than 45 in good health and CMV-seronegative. In DNA form, the CDR3 reads TGTGCCAGCAGCTTCGTCGGTGAAGCTTTCTTT. Protein: CASSFVGEAFF.